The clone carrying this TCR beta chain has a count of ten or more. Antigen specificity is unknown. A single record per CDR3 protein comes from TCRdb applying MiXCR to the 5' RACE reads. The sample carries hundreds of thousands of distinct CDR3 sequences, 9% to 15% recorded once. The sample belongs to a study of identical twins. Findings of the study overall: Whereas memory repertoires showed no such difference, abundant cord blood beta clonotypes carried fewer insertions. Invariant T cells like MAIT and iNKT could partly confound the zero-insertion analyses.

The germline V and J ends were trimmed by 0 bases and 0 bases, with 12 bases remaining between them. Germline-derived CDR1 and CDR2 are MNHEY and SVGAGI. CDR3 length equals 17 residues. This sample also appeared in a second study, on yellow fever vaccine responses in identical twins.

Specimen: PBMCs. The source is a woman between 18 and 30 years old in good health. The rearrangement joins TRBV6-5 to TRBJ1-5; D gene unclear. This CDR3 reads CASSYSNPGNSNQPQHF. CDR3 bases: TGTGCCAGCAGTTACTCGAATCCGGGGAATAGCAATCAGCCCCAGCATTTT.